One T cell receptor (beta chain) is described in this entry. The antigen is unknown. The CDR3 is made up of 11 amino acids. CDR1 and CDR2 (germline): SNHLY, FYNNEI. The V and J ends lost 8 bases and 4 bases respectively, with 7 bases between them. This entry comes from a study of shared clonotypes between healthy human individuals. An assay was performed, and its level was deep. Produced via immunoSEQ multiplex PCR; TCRdb's table is partial and in-frame only. This sample has some 2.1 million clones; roughly 94% occur once, and the top ten carry under 0.15%. Study outcomes and limitations: Non-shared clonotypes had lower generation probabilities than clonotypes shared by all four sorted-subset donors. Sequencing of the sorted subsets was shown by rarefaction to be incomplete despite large depth. Investigators expected sequencing depth to affect clonotype sharing among donors.

Sequencing was performed on naive CD4+ T cells sorted from blood. The subset denotes: CD45RA+ positively selected. The rearrangement uses TRBV2 and TRBJ2-3; TRBD1 is a possible D gene (5 bases). This TCR came from a man between 18 and 29 years old in good health. CDR3 region: CASVGADTQYF. The CDR3 DNA reads TGTGCCAGCGTAGGGGCAGATACGCAGTATTTT.